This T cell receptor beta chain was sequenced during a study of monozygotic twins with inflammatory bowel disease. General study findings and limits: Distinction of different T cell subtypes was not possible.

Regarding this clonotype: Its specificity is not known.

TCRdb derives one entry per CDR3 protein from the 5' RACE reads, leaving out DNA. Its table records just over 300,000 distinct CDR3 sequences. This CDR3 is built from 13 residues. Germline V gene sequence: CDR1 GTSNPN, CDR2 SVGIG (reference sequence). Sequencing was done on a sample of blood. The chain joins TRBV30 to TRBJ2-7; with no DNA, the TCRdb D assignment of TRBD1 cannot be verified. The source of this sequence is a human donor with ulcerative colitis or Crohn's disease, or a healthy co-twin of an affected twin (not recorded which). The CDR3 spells CAWSVGQNYEQYF.